This TCR beta chain emerged from a study of CD8 T cells in ankylosing spondylitis. Using its own MiXCR run on the 5' RACE reads, TCRdb lists one record per CDR3 protein. The repertoire holds approximately 130,000 distinct CDR3 sequences, over 7% seen once, with approximately 3.3% in the top ten. V shed 6 bases, J shed 4 bases, and the junction held 7 bases outside the gene matches. The CDR3 sequence is 15 residues long. The germline gives CDR1 MNHEY, CDR2 SMNVEV (reference sequence). This clonotype was obtained from a male donor with ankylosing spondylitis or in good health (not recorded which). This sequence joins TRBV27 and TRBJ2-1, with 9 bases that match TRBD1. Material: blood, either unsorted or a sorted T cell fraction (not recorded which). CDR3 protein: CASRAGQGFYNEQFF. For the CDR3, the DNA is TGTGCCAGCAGGGCGGGACAGGGTTTTTACAATGAGCAGTTCTTC.